What follows describes a single TCR beta chain. This sample was taken from a study of blood T cell repertoires in COVID-19. Study in general: In each case, the material was cDNA or gDNA derived from T cells, B-cell-depleted T cells, or PBMCs.

Authors' data handling: Nucleated cell counts were estimated from reference gene primer amplification. Clones were read by immunoSEQ multiplex PCR, and TCRdb kept only the in-frame ones, dropping some. The DNA gave D and trimming, while V, J and clone size come from that table. Altogether around 330,000 clones are present, 88% being singletons, with the ten largest covering 1.5% to 2%. CDR1 is KGHSH, CDR2 LQKENI, per germline. V lost 2 bases and J lost 7, with 14 bases in between. The CDR3 extends over 15 amino acids. The receptor comes from a woman aged 25 to 39 with COVID-19, enrolled during active disease. Sequenced sample: peripheral blood. V gene TRBV18 combines with J gene TRBJ1-4; D might be TRBD1 (5 bases). DNA of the CDR3: TGTGCCAGCTCACCAAGTAGACAGCAGGTTGAAAAACTGTTTTTT. Amino acid sequence: CASSPSRQQVEKLFF. The entire variable domain, with the rest obtained from reference TRBV18 and TRBJ1-4, is as follows: NAGVMQNPRHLVRRRGQEARLRCSPMKGHSHVYWYRQLPEEGLKFMVYLQKENIIDESGMPKERFSAEFPKEGPSILRIQQVVRGDSAAYFCASSPSRQQVEKLFFGSGTQLSVL.